This passage covers 26 T cell receptor beta chains from one sample sequenced in a study of blood T cell repertoires in COVID-19. Sequenced by immunoSEQ multiplex PCR; TCRdb stores in-frame clones only, minus some. The sample shows roughly 200,000 clones, approximately 88% of them seen only once. The sample consisted of peripheral blood. These receptors originate from a man between 35 and 55 years old with acute or convalescent COVID-19.

The V call is TRBV12-5, the J call TRBJ2-2; no clear D gene. The ends were cut back, 3 bases at V and 6 bases at J, with 2 bases in the middle. The germline gives CDR1 LGHNT, CDR2 FRNRAP. The CDR3 runs 11 residues. The CDR3 region has the DNA TGTGCTAGTGGTTTCTCCGGGGAGCTGTTTTTT. It yields the protein CASGFSGELFF.

J is TRBJ2-2 and V is TRBV19; 7 positions match TRBD2. The junction had 7 bases not matched to a gene; V was cut back by 2 bases and J by 7 bases. The CDR3 length is 15 residues. CDR1 and CDR2 from the germline V gene are LNHDA and SQIVND (reference sequence). For the CDR3, the DNA is TGTGCCAGTAGTATATCCGCGGGGGTACTCGGGGAGCTGTTTTTT. As protein: CASSISAGVLGELFF. Variable domain in full (rest from reference TRBV19 and TRBJ2-2): DGGITQSPKYLFRKEGQNVTLSCEQNLNHDAMYWYRQDPGQGLRLIYYSQIVNDFQKGDIAEGYSVSREKKESFPLTVTSAQKNPTAFYLCASSISAGVLGELFFGEGSRLTVL.

The chain uses TRBV28 and TRBJ2-7; 8 nucleotides line up with TRBD1. Germline CDR1 MDHEN, CDR2 SYDVKM. This CDR3 spans 12 amino acids. V gave up 6 bases and J gave up 7 bases; unmatched junction bases: 5. CDR3 nucleotide sequence: TGTGCCAGCAGCTCACAGGGGGTGGAGCAGTACTTC. The encoded protein is CASSSQGVEQYF.

The J gene is TRBJ2-5, the V gene TRBV10-3; D is uncertain. Germline CDR1 and CDR2: ENHRY and SYGVKD. V was cut by 9 bases and J by 1 base, with 12 bases left in between. The CDR3 has 13 residues. CDR3 DNA: TGTGCCATAGGTGGGCAGATCCAAGAGACCCAGTACTTC. Translation gives CAIGGQIQETQYF.

The chain joins TRBV27 to TRBJ1-1, with 10 bases identical to TRBD1. The junction had 2 bases not matched to a gene; V was cut back by 0 bases and J by 4 bases. The CDR3 length is 15 residues. Germline assignment: CDR1 MNHEY and CDR2 SMNVEV (reference sequence). Here the CDR3 DNA reads TGTGCCAGCAGTTTATCCCGGACAGGGGGCACTGAAGCTTTCTTT. Translation gives CASSLSRTGGTEAFF.

This clone has just a few counts. The rearrangement links TRBV2 to TRBJ2-5; 7 positions agree with TRBD2. The trim removed 2 bases at V and 3 bases at J, leaving 3 bases unmatched. Germline CDR1 and CDR2: SNHLY and FYNNEI. This CDR3 spans 14 amino acids. Here the CDR3 DNA reads TGTGCCAGCAGTGAATACCTAGCGGAAGAGACCCAGTACTTC. Residues: CASSEYLAEETQYF. The variable domain in full, completed from reference TRBV2 and TRBJ2-5, reads EPEVTQTPSHQVTQMGQEVILRCVPISNHLYFYWYRQILGQKVEFLVSFYNNEISEKSEIFDDQFSVERPDGSNFTLKIRSTKLEDSAMYFCASSEYLAEETQYFGPGTRLLVL.

V gene TRBV20-1 combines with J gene TRBJ2-1; tentatively, D is TRBD2 (6 bases). CDR3 length equals 11 residues. Looked up from germline, CDR1 is DFQATT and CDR2 is SNEGSKA (reference sequence). CDR3 sequence reads: CRGGDSHEQFF. CDR3 in DNA: TGCAGGGGCGGGGACTCTCATGAGCAGTTCTTC.

This rearrangement joins TRBV27 to TRBJ2-2; 8 bases line up with TRBD2. V trimming: 2 bases; J trimming: 9 bases; junction bases outside the gene matches: 8. Germline CDR1 is MNHEY and CDR2 is SMNVEV (reference sequence). The CDR3 loop spans 15 amino acids. CDR3 coding DNA: TGTGCCAGCAGTTTACGGGGGGGGGTTAGGAGGGAGCTGTTTTTT. Amino acid sequence: CASSLRGGVRRELFF.

The CDR3 here is CASSLQGAGNTIYF. As DNA, the CDR3 is TGCGCCAGCAGTTTACAGGGCGCTGGAAACACCATATATTTT. The rearrangement links TRBV10-2 to TRBJ1-3, with TRBD1 as a possible D gene (6 bases). V was shortened by 5 bases and J by 2 bases, with 10 bases between the two germline ends. Germline V gene sequence: CDR1 WSHSY, CDR2 SAAADI. This CDR3 region has 14 residues.

This sequence joins TRBV2 and TRBJ1-5, with TRBD1 as a possible D gene (5 bases). Per the germline V gene, CDR1 is SNHLY and CDR2 is FYNNEI. The V and J ends lost 2 bases and 5 bases respectively, with 10 bases between them. CDR3 length: 14 amino acids. CDR3 DNA sequence: TGTGCCAGCAGTGAACAGGGCCCCGATCAGCCCCAGCATTTT. This gives the protein CASSEQGPDQPQHF.

This clone was picked up a small number of times. V gene TRBV9 combines with J gene TRBJ1-2; 11 bases are a match to TRBD1. V shed 3 bases and J 8 bases; nucleotides not matched to a gene: 6. Germline CDR1 SGDLS, CDR2 YYNGEE. This CDR3 spans 14 amino acids. The CDR3 loop reads CASSAGTGGMGYTF. DNA of the CDR3: TGTGCCAGCAGCGCCGGGACAGGGGGGATGGGCTACACCTTC.

This chain links TRBV3-1 (or the pseudogene TRBV3-2) with TRBJ2-5; possible D gene TRBD1, 5 bases. Trimming left V 3 bases short and J 1 base short, with 12 bases between. Germline lookup yields CDR1 LGHDT and CDR2 YNNKEL (reference sequence). This CDR3 has 15 amino acids. The CDR3 DNA reads TGTGCCAGCAGCCATGTCCCGACAGTCCAAGAGACCCAGTACTTC. This translates into CASSHVPTVQETQYF.

The chain employs TRBV28 and TRBJ2-7; D might be TRBD2 (6 bases). V shed 3 bases and J shed 2 bases, with 14 bases lying between them. The CDR3 totals 15 residues. The V gene's germline CDR1 is MDHEN and CDR2 SYDVKM. The CDR3: CASSFGGPPAYEQYF. DNA of the CDR3: TGTGCCAGCAGTTTTGGAGGGCCACCCGCCTACGAGCAGTACTTC.

V usage is TRBV28 and J usage is TRBJ2-1; 9 bases align to TRBD1. The germline gives CDR1 MDHEN, CDR2 SYDVKM. This CDR3 is built from 15 residues. J gave up 6 bases and V 7 bases, and 10 bases lay outside the gene matches. This CDR3 reads CASTLLQGARNEQFF. CDR3 DNA: TGTGCCAGCACCCTATTACAGGGGGCGCGCAATGAGCAGTTCTTC.

The chain recombines TRBV7-8 with TRBJ2-7; 10 bases map to TRBD1. The germline gives CDR1 SGHVS, CDR2 FQNEAQ. This CDR3 comprises 16 residues. V shed 1 base and J 2 bases; nucleotides not matched to a gene: 5. This chain's CDR3 is CASSLVRTGGTYEQYF. For the CDR3, the DNA is TGTGCCAGCAGCTTAGTTCGGACAGGGGGGACCTACGAGCAGTACTTC.

This chain connects TRBV12-3 or TRBV12-4 to TRBJ1-1; D not certain. V was clipped by 3 bases and J by 14 bases, with 16 bases between them. CDR3 length: 12 residues. CDR3 protein: CASSLVGALAFF. CDR3 nucleotides: TGTGCCAGCAGTTTGGTTGGAGCCCTGGCCTTCTTT.

This clone was seen a handful of times. V and J are TRBV12-3 or TRBV12-4 and TRBJ1-2; D unresolved. This CDR3 region has 13 residues. Trimming took off 3 bases at V and 6 bases at J, with 11 bases between the two ends. This CDR3 is CASSFLAQNGYTF. DNA for the CDR3: TGTGCCAGCAGTTTCCTGGCACAGAATGGCTACACCTTC.

The CDR3 coding sequence is TGTGCCAGCAGTGTGACAGGGGGCGGCAATCAGCCCCAGCATTTT. Its translation is CASSVTGGGNQPQHF. The chain carries TRBV6-4 and TRBJ1-5; 10 bases agree with TRBD1. The V gene's germline CDR1 is MRHNA and CDR2 SNTAGT. The CDR3 extends over 15 amino acids. Losses at the gene ends were 4 bases for V and 2 bases for J; bases not matched to a gene: 2.

This chain links TRBV7-3 with TRBJ2-5; the D gene is possibly TRBD1 (5 bases). CDR1 is SGHTA, CDR2 FQGTGA, per germline. Trimming removed 1 base at V and 4 bases at J, with 10 bases between. The CDR3 is 14 residues long. In DNA form, the CDR3 reads TGTGCCAGCAGCTTAAGAAGTAGGGGAGAGACCCAGTACTTC. Translation: CASSLRSRGETQYF.

The chain has TRBV2 and TRBJ2-6, with TRBD1 identical over 11 bases. Germline CDR1 and CDR2: SNHLY and FYNNEI. The CDR3 length is 19 residues. The V gene end was trimmed by 6 bases and the J gene end by 0 bases; junction bases not matched to a gene: 10. The CDR3 coding sequence is TGTGCCAGCAGGAAAGGGACAGGGGGATCTTTCTCTGGGGCCAACGTCCTGACTTTC. This gives the protein CASRKGTGGSFSGANVLTF.

The chain recombines TRBV27 with TRBJ2-7, with 8 bases matching TRBD1. The germline V gene encodes CDR1 MNHEY and CDR2 SMNVEV (reference sequence). With 8 bases clipped from V and 2 bases from J, the junction kept 11 bases outside the gene matches. The CDR3 loop spans 15 amino acids. As DNA, the CDR3 is TGTGCCAGCGGCCCACCAGGGGGCAACACCTACGAGCAGTACTTC. Translated, it gives CASGPPGGNTYEQYF.

The CDR3 nucleotides read TGTGCCAGTAGTATGCGGGAGGGCTTAATAGCCAAAAACATTCAGTACTTC. This translates into CASSMREGLIAKNIQYF. The V call is TRBV19, the J call TRBJ2-4, with TRBD2 matching over 9 bases. J was trimmed by 0 bases and V by 3 bases; bases with no gene match: 6. Germline V gene sequence: CDR1 LNHDA, CDR2 SQIVND (reference sequence). The CDR3 spans 17 residues.

The gene calls are TRBV2 and TRBJ2-5; D is possibly TRBD2 (6 bases). This CDR3 contains 10 residues. The germline CDR1 and CDR2 sequences are SNHLY and FYNNEI. V dropped 6 bases and J dropped 13 bases, with 12 bases sitting between them. The CDR3 DNA sequence: TGTGCCAGCAGCGGCGGGACGTCGTACTTC. Amino acids: CASSGGTSYF.

The rearrangement joins TRBV2 to TRBJ1-2, with 7 bases fitting TRBD1. Trimming cost V 7 bases and J 8 bases; bases outside gene matches: 10. CDR3 length: 13 amino acids. Per germline, CDR1 SNHLY and CDR2 FYNNEI. The CDR3 coding sequence is TGTGCCAGCAATCTATCAGGGGGGAGAGGCTACACCTTC. It yields the protein CASNLSGGRGYTF.

The chain has TRBV5-1 and TRBJ2-1; D uncertain. Trimming took 2 bases from V and 0 from J, leaving 9 bases between them. This CDR3 has 15 amino acids. From germline, CDR1 is SGHRS and CDR2 YFSETQ. The CDR3 is CASSFVPGSYNEQFF. In DNA, the CDR3 is TGCGCCAGCAGCTTTGTGCCGGGCTCCTACAATGAGCAGTTCTTC.

In its sample, this clone was seen once. The rearrangement uses TRBV18 and TRBJ2-1; 8 bases agree with TRBD2. Germline V gives CDR1 KGHSH, CDR2 LQKENI. Losses at the gene ends were 3 bases for V and 6 bases for J; bases not matched to a gene: 1. This CDR3 contains 13 residues. CDR3: CASSPGTSNEQFF. The CDR3 DNA follows: TGTGCCAGCTCACCCGGGACTAGCAATGAGCAGTTCTTC.